Listed below are T cell receptor beta chains from one sample, sequenced in a study of blood T cell repertoires in COVID-19. Profiled with immunoSEQ multiplex PCR; TCRdb holds only in-frame clones, not every one. This sample has some 180,000 clones, with 70% to 80% found just once. Sequencing was done on a sample of peripheral blood. These receptors originate from a man in his forties or fifties who had recovered from COVID-19. CDR3s leave out the opening cysteine and the closing phenylalanine or tryptophan.

j_call: TRBJ2-1; v_call: TRBV28; cdr3_aa: ASSSDPGQF
j_call: TRBJ1-1; v_call: TRBV6-5; cdr3_aa: ASSSGGTNTEAF
j_call: TRBJ2-7; v_call: TRBV9; cdr3_aa: ASSKPGQGSEQY
j_call: TRBJ2-2; v_call: TRBV7-3; cdr3_aa: ASSFPAGVSGTGELF
j_call: TRBJ2-3; v_call: TRBV28; cdr3_aa: ASSLFGSGRTDTQY
j_call: TRBJ2-5; v_call: TRBV10-1; cdr3_aa: ASSHPFFGGGEKQETQY
j_call: TRBJ2-2; v_call: TRBV4-2; cdr3_aa: ASSQVRAPSGELF
j_call: TRBJ2-3; v_call: TRBV7-3; cdr3_aa: ASSFTGGTDTQY
j_call: TRBJ1-2; v_call: TRBV7-2; cdr3_aa: ASSFRFLGQGNGYT
j_call: TRBJ2-5; v_call: TRBV11-2; cdr3_aa: ASSLDRGSETQY
j_call: TRBJ2-5; v_call: TRBV15; cdr3_aa: ATSRDRGETQY
j_call: TRBJ2-3; v_call: TRBV6-2/TRBV6-3; cdr3_aa: ASSYSSSSGTDTQY
j_call: TRBJ2-2; v_call: TRBV5-1; cdr3_aa: ASSLAGTNTGELF
j_call: TRBJ2-7; v_call: TRBV11-3; cdr3_aa: ASSLDPGDEQY
j_call: TRBJ2-3; v_call: TRBV28; cdr3_aa: ASRPGILNTDTQY
j_call: TRBJ2-1; v_call: TRBV7-9; cdr3_aa: ASSWVGLAYEQF
j_call: TRBJ2-7; v_call: TRBV14; cdr3_aa: ASSPGAGVYEQY
j_call: TRBJ2-5; v_call: TRBV5-4; cdr3_aa: ASSRGRETQY
j_call: TRBJ2-7; v_call: TRBV25-1; cdr3_aa: ASSDQGTSKSYEQY
j_call: TRBJ2-1; v_call: TRBV3-1/TRBV3-2; cdr3_aa: ASSQGVTSEQF
j_call: TRBJ2-7; v_call: TRBV11-3; cdr3_aa: ASSLGAGGPEEQY
j_call: TRBJ2-5; v_call: TRBV7-3; cdr3_aa: ASSPGSSIGETQY